A single sample is the source of the 17 T cell receptor beta chains below, sequenced in a study of cytomegalovirus exposure and HLA in healthy donors. Both 60 Vbeta primers and 13 Jbeta primers went into the PCR. Using immunoSEQ multiplex PCR, the repertoire was profiled, and TCRdb retains in-frame clones only, with some absent. Here the sample spans under 200,000 clones, about 64% being singletons. Source material: PBMCs. The receptors were gathered from a man aged 45 to 65 in good health and CMV-seronegative.

This clone was counted only a few times. The chain has TRBV6-5 and TRBJ2-7; 7 positions agree with TRBD1. Germline V gene sequence: CDR1 MNHEY, CDR2 SVGAGI. This CDR3 is 15 amino acids long. With V trimmed by 6 bases and J by 1 base, 9 bases remained unmatched. The DNA for the CDR3 is TGTGCCAGCAGCCCCTCCGGGACAGTTTCCTACGAGCAGTACTTC. Translating it yields CASSPSGTVSYEQYF.

The rearrangement links TRBV5-4 to TRBJ2-1, with D perhaps matching TRBD1 (6 bases). CDR3 size: 13 residues. The germline gives CDR1 SGHNT, CDR2 YYREEE (reference sequence). Trimming took 2 bases from V and 7 from J, leaving 10 bases between them. CDR3 coding DNA: TGTGCCAGCAGCTTCCAGGGGTGGAATGAGCAGTTCTTC. Translation: CASSFQGWNEQFF. Full variable domain (missing parts from reference TRBV5-4 and TRBJ2-1): ETGVTQSPTHLIKTRGQQVTLRCSSQSGHNTVSWYQQALGQGPQFIFQYYREEENGRGNFPPRFSGLQFPNYSSELNVNALELDDSALYLCASSFQGWNEQFFGPGTRLTVL.

DNA for the CDR3: TGTGCCAGCAGCTTAGGGGGCGCGGGGAACACCATATATTTT. Its translation: CASSLGGAGNTIYF. The chain has TRBV7-2 and TRBJ1-3; possible D gene TRBD1, 5 bases. Germline V gene lookup returns CDR1 SGHTA and CDR2 FQGNSA. Trimming removed 1 base at V and 7 bases at J, with 11 bases between. This CDR3 has 14 residues.

The rearrangement joins TRBV7-2 to TRBJ2-1, with 12 bases aligning to TRBD2. Germline V gene data show CDR1 as SGHTA and CDR2 as FQGNSA. Trimming took 1 base from V and 8 from J; bases not matched to a gene: 9. The CDR3 contains 17 residues. The CDR3 loop reads CASSLELAGGRGYEQFF. The CDR3 coding sequence is TGTGCCAGCAGCTTAGAACTAGCGGGGGGCCGAGGGTATGAGCAGTTCTTC.

The chain has TRBV19 and TRBJ2-5; maybe TRBD2 (5 bases). The CDR3 totals 15 residues. CDR1 and CDR2 (germline): LNHDA, SQIVND (reference sequence). V shed 2 bases and J shed 2 bases, with 12 bases lying between them. CDR3 sequence (DNA): TGTGCCAGTAGTATACCGGGATCCCTTCAAGAGACCCAGTACTTC. Translation: CASSIPGSLQETQYF.

The CDR3 sequence is CASSLLENYGYTF. The CDR3 nucleotides are TGTGCCAGCAGTTTATTAGAAAACTATGGCTACACCTTC. V gene TRBV28 combines with J gene TRBJ1-2; D is undetermined. This CDR3 has 13 residues. Per the germline V gene, CDR1 is MDHEN and CDR2 is SYDVKM. The ends were cut back, 1 base at V and 2 bases at J, with 5 bases in the middle.

Note on this clone: The junction shows a germline mismatch at one end, possibly a read error. V gene TRBV6-1 combines with J gene TRBJ1-2, with D tentatively TRBD1 (6 bases). The germline V gene encodes CDR1 MNHNS and CDR2 SASEGT. The CDR3 is 9 residues long. The CDR3 region is CASSVQGIF. CDR3 DNA: TGTGCCAGCAGTGTACAGGGAATCTTC.

This sequence joins TRBV28 and TRBJ1-5; 12 bases map to TRBD1. Germline lookup yields CDR1 MDHEN and CDR2 SYDVKM. V trimming: 8 bases; J trimming: 5 bases; junction bases outside the gene matches: 10. The CDR3 covers 16 residues. The CDR3 region has the DNA TGTGCCAGCCATGGCCGGGACAGGGGGCCGGATCAGCCCCAGCATTTT. Protein product: CASHGRDRGPDQPQHF.

The chain is built from TRBV18 and TRBJ1-1; tentative D call: TRBD1 (6 bases). The V end was cut by 4 bases, the J end by 2 bases, with 17 bases between. The CDR3 is 16 residues long. Germline V CDR1 and CDR2: KGHSH, LQKENI. The CDR3 DNA sequence: TGTGCCAGCTCACTCTACTCGGGGGGCGGAAACACTGAAGCTTTCTTT. It translates to CASSLYSGGGNTEAFF. The whole variable domain, filled in from reference TRBV18 and TRBJ1-1, reads NAGVMQNPRHLVRRRGQEARLRCSPMKGHSHVYWYRQLPEEGLKFMVYLQKENIIDESGMPKERFSAEFPKEGPSILRIQQVVRGDSAAYFCASSLYSGGGNTEAFFGQGTRLTVV.

This sequence joins TRBV6-5 and TRBJ1-2; D possibly corresponds to TRBD1 (5 bases). Germline V gene lookup returns CDR1 MNHEY and CDR2 SVGAGI. V gave up 6 bases and J gave up 0 bases, with 8 bases separating them. The CDR3 totals 13 residues. This CDR3 is CASRETANYGYTF. The DNA for the CDR3 is TGTGCCAGCAGGGAGACAGCTAACTATGGCTACACCTTC.

This clone was observed a few times. This chain links TRBV19 with TRBJ1-5, with D hard to call. Trimming pared 7 bases from V and 0 bases from J, leaving 16 bases between. The CDR3 runs to 16 residues. Germline-derived CDR1 and CDR2 are LNHDA and SQIVND (reference sequence). This CDR3 reads CASTRGSFVSNQPQHF. CDR3 DNA: TGTGCCAGTACCCGAGGGTCTTTTGTTAGCAATCAGCCCCAGCATTTT.

The rearrangement uses TRBV6-4 and TRBJ1-2; 8 bases map to TRBD1. This CDR3 contains 12 residues. The V gene's germline CDR1 is MRHNA and CDR2 SNTAGT. The junction had 6 bases not matched to a gene; V was cut back by 6 bases and J by 9 bases. The CDR3 DNA reads TGTGCCAGCAGCGCCGGACAGGGAAGCTACACCTTC. It is translated as CASSAGQGSYTF.

The V call is TRBV5-1, the J call TRBJ2-1; maybe TRBD2 (6 bases). CDR1 is SGHRS and CDR2 is YFSETQ in the germline V gene. The CDR3 loop spans 15 amino acids. Deletions cut 4 bases from V and 0 bases from J, with 11 bases between. The CDR3 loop is CASSEWRGSYNEQFF. The CDR3 region has the DNA TGCGCCAGCAGCGAGTGGAGGGGCTCCTACAATGAGCAGTTCTTC.

J is TRBJ1-5 and V is TRBV7-2, with 8 bases that match TRBD1. The CDR3 has 15 amino acids. J lost 5 bases, V lost 5 bases, and 8 bases had no gene match. CDR1 and CDR2 from the germline V gene are SGHTA and FQGNSA. CDR3 nucleotide sequence: TGTGCCAGCAGCCTATCGACAGGGGTTTATCAGCCCCAGCATTTT. Amino acids: CASSLSTGVYQPQHF.

This chain connects TRBV5-4 to TRBJ1-5, with D perhaps TRBD1 (6 bases). The germline CDR1 and CDR2 sequences are SGHNT and YYREEE (reference sequence). V lost 4 bases to trimming and J lost 3 bases, with 14 bases between them. This CDR3 is built from 15 residues. The CDR3 DNA sequence: TGTGCCAGCAGCCAAGGGGGACATAACAATCAGCCCCAGCATTTT. As protein: CASSQGGHNNQPQHF.

This clone was counted a single time. V gene TRBV6-5 combines with J gene TRBJ1-2; 8 positions agree with TRBD1. Germline V gene sequence: CDR1 MNHEY, CDR2 SVGAGI. The CDR3 runs to 13 residues. V shed 7 bases, J shed 7 bases, and the junction held 8 bases outside the gene matches. The CDR3 region has the DNA TGTGCCAGCAAACCAGGGGGCGCAGGTGGCTACACCTTC. It is translated as CASKPGGAGGYTF.

The table lists this clone with a few counts. This chain joins TRBV10-3 and TRBJ2-1; TRBD1 agrees at 9 bases. This CDR3 region has 15 residues. Germline CDR1 reads ENHRY; CDR2 reads SYGVKD. The junction had 4 bases not matched to a gene; V was cut back by 3 bases and J by 4 bases. The CDR3, as DNA: TGTGCCATCAGTGAAGGACAGGGGATTTACAATGAGCAGTTCTTC. It is translated as CAISEGQGIYNEQFF.